Listed below are T cell receptor beta chains from one sample, sequenced in a study of CD8+CD57+ T cells in acquired aplastic anemia. Each CDR3 protein is one row after TCRdb ran MiXCR on the reads. The table records roughly 190,000 distinct CDR3 sequences, approximately 50% of them present only once. Sequencing was performed on sorted CD4+, CD8+, or CD8+CD57+ T cells (not recorded which) from PBMCs. The receptors stem from a human donor with aplastic anemia. The CDR3 runs from the conserved cysteine through the conserved F or W. The D gene is left open where the match is weak. Clone sizes are given selectively: once, few, many, or a class where the clone is expanded.

clone size,V gene,D gene,J gene,CDR3 length,CDR3 protein,CDR3 DNA
many,TRBV24-1,.,TRBJ2-1,14,CATSGGLGGNEQFF,TGTGCCACCAGTGGAGGTTTGGGTGGAAATGAGCAGTTCTTC
.,TRBV7-6,.,TRBJ2-5,13,CASSATKPETQYF,TGTGCCAGCAGCGCAACTAAGCCGGAGACCCAGTACTTC
many,TRBV20-1,.,TRBJ1-4,15,CSARNRATTNEKLFF,TGCAGTGCTAGGAACAGGGCCACAACTAATGAAAAACTGTTTTTT
.,TRBV24-1,.,TRBJ1-2,13,CATSDRDRRGYTF,TGTGCCACCAGTGACAGGGATCGGAGGGGCTACACCTTC
.,TRBV5-1,.,TRBJ2-5,12,CASTGFQETQYF,TGCGCCAGCACTGGCTTCCAAGAGACCCAGTACTTC
once,TRBV2,.,TRBJ1-6,14,CASSGSGFSSPLHF,TGTGCCAGCAGTGGCTCTGGGTTCTCTTCACCCCTCCACTTT
.,TRBV20-1,.,TRBJ2-1,9,CSAPHEQFF,TGCAGTGCTCCCCATGAGCAGTTCTTC
.,TRBV6-1,.,TRBJ1-5,17,CASSESLRQGSNQPQHF,TGTGCCAGCAGTGAATCGTTGAGGCAGGGCAGCAATCAGCCCCAGCATTTT
many,TRBV9,.,TRBJ2-3,13,CASSLLGRNTQYF,TGTGCCAGCAGCCTCCTAGGGAGAAATACGCAGTATTTT
.,TRBV25-1,.,TRBJ2-2,13,CASSLGRAGELFF,TGTGCCAGCAGTCTGGGCAGGGCCGGGGAGCTGTTTTTT
many,TRBV20-1,.,TRBJ2-2,17,CSAHGLTRQGSTGELFF,TGCAGTGCTCACGGACTCACACGTCAGGGGAGTACCGGGGAGCTGTTTTTT
.,TRBV12-3/TRBV12-4,.,TRBJ2-1,12,CASNRGYNEQFF,TGTGCCAGTAACCGGGGGTACAATGAGCAGTTCTTC
many,TRBV5-8,.,TRBJ2-3,13,CASSLGEGDTQYF,TGTGCCAGCAGCTTGGGTGAGGGAGATACGCAGTATTTT
once,TRBV10-3,TRBD1,TRBJ2-2,17,CAISEGVRGRNPGELFF,TGTGCCATCAGTGAGGGGGTGAGGGGGCGCAATCCCGGGGAGCTGTTTTTT
.,TRBV9,.,TRBJ2-7,12,CASSVAGTVPNF,TGTGCCAGCAGCGTAGCTGGCACAGTCCCAAACTTC
few,TRBV20-1,TRBD2,TRBJ2-1,13,CSIRGGLVNEQFF,TGCAGTATACGGGGGGGCCTGGTCAATGAGCAGTTCTTC
once,TRBV24-1,.,TRBJ2-7,13,CATSDPGSYEQYF,TGTGCCACCAGTGACCCGGGGAGCTACGAGCAGTACTTC
.,TRBV24-1,TRBD2,TRBJ2-5,16,CATSDGGLAGVETQYF,TGTGCCACCAGTGACGGGGGACTAGCGGGAGTCGAGACCCAGTACTTC
many,TRBV9,TRBD2,TRBJ2-7,16,CASSVRWTSGPYEQYF,TGTGCCAGCAGCGTGAGGTGGACTAGCGGGCCCTACGAGCAGTACTTC
.,TRBV19,TRBD1,TRBJ1-6,12,CASGARGPPLHF,TGTGCCAGCGGTGCTAGGGGGCCACCCCTCCACTTT
.,TRBV11-2,TRBD1,TRBJ2-7,15,CASSLAGDRVGEQYF,TGTGCCAGCAGCTTAGCTGGAGACAGGGTGGGCGAGCAGTACTTC